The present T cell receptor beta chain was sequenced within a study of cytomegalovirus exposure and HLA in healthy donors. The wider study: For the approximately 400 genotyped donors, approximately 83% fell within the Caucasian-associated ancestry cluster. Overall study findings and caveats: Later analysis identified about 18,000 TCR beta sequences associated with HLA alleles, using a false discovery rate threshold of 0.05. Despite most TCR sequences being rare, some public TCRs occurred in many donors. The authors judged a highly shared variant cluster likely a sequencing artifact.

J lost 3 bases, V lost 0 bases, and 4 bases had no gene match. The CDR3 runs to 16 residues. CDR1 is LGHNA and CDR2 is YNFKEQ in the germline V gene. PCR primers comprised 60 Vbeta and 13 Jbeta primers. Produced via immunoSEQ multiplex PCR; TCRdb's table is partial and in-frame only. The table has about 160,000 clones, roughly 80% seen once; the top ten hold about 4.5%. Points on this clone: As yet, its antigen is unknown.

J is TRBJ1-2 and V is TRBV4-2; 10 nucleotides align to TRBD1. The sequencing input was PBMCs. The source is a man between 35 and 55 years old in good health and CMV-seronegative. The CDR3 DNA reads TGTGCCAGCAGCCAAGAATGGGACAGGGGAGACTATGGCTACACCTTC. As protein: CASSQEWDRGDYGYTF.